The present T cell receptor beta chain was sequenced within a study of blood T cell repertoires in COVID-19. The cohort comprised adults aged about 18 to 100 years residing in 20 to 30 US areas. Among Cohort 3 donors, those recovered had two negative PCRs, clearance, or symptom resolution. From germline, CDR1 is SGHTA and CDR2 FQGNSA. The V and J ends lost 6 bases and 6 bases respectively, with 19 bases between them. This CDR3 region has 15 residues. Sequencing used immunoSEQ multiplex PCR; TCRdb keeps in-frame clones, though not all of them. The table includes some 300,000 clones, roughly 90% detected once.

The V call is TRBV7-2, the J call TRBJ2-3; maybe TRBD2 (7 bases). Material: PBMCs or T cells enriched from blood (not recorded which). The sequence derives from a woman aged 30 to 39 who had recovered from COVID-19. The CDR3 sequence is CASRITGGSMDTQYF. The CDR3 DNA follows: TGTGCCAGCAGAATAACGGGGGGCTCCATGGATACGCAGTATTTT.